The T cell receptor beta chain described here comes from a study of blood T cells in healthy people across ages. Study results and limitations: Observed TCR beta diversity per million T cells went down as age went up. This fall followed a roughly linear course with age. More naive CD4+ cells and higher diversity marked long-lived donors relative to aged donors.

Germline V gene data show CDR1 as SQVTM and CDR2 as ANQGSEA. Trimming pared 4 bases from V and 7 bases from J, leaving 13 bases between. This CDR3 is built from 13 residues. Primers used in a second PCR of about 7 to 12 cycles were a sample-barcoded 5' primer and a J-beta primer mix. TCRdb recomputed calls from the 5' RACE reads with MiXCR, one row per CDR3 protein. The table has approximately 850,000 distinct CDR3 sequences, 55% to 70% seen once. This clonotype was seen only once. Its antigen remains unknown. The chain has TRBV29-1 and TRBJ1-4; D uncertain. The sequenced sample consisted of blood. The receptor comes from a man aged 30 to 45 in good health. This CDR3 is CSVALGYPEKLFF. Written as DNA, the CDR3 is TGCAGCGTTGCTTTGGGGTATCCTGAAAAACTGTTTTTT.